This entry lists 18 T cell receptor beta chains sequenced from one sample in a study of T cell responses to AZD1222 COVID-19 vaccine. Sequencing was performed with immunoSEQ multiplex PCR; in TCRdb, only in-frame clones are kept and a portion is missing. Here the sample spans approximately 210,000 clones, roughly 94% being singletons. The specimen comprised peripheral blood, sampled 28 days after the second dose of the MenACWY control vaccine. The receptors originated from an adult who received the MenACWY meningococcal vaccine as a control.

V and J are TRBV14 and TRBJ2-7; TRBD2 aligns across 9 bases. The V and J ends lost 4 bases and 4 bases, in that order; junction bases with no gene match: 8. The CDR3 extends over 15 amino acids. Per the germline V gene, CDR1 is SGHDN and CDR2 is FVKESK. CDR3 coding DNA: TGTGCCAGCAGCCTCCGTTTAGCGGGAGTTTACGAGCAGTACTTC. Translated, it gives CASSLRLAGVYEQYF.

The gene calls are TRBV5-1 and TRBJ2-5; possibly TRBD1 for D (5 bases). The V gene's germline CDR1 is SGHRS and CDR2 YFSETQ. The CDR3 is 16 amino acids. Trimming shortened V by 2 bases and J by 5 bases, and 19 bases separated the two germline ends. CDR3 region: CASSFRTGSSGETQYF. CDR3 nucleotides: TGCGCCAGCAGCTTTAGAACAGGCTCGTCTGGGGAGACCCAGTACTTC.

The J gene is TRBJ2-1, the V gene TRBV9, with D hard to call. The germline gives CDR1 SGDLS, CDR2 YYNGEE. Trimming shortened V by 1 base and J by 3 bases, and 20 bases separated the two germline ends. The CDR3 is made up of 18 amino acids. Written as DNA, the CDR3 is TGTGCCAGCAGCGTATCGGCGGCGCGGCGAGGCATCTACAATGAGCAGTTCTTC. Translating it yields CASSVSAARRGIYNEQFF.

The chain uses TRBV27 and TRBJ2-7; 9 bases are shared with TRBD1. In germline, CDR1 is MNHEY, CDR2 SMNVEV (reference sequence). The V gene end was trimmed by 5 bases and the J gene end by 2 bases; junction bases not matched to a gene: 4. CDR3 size: 14 residues. CDR3 DNA sequence: TGTGCCAGCAGTATCGGGACAGGGCCCTACGAGCAGTACTTC. This codes for CASSIGTGPYEQYF.

J is TRBJ1-6 and V is TRBV19; possibly TRBD1 for D (5 bases). CDR3 length equals 17 residues. V was clipped by 1 base and J by 7 bases, with 17 bases between them. The germline V gene encodes CDR1 LNHDA and CDR2 SQIVND (reference sequence). This CDR3 is CASSIATLGQLNSPLHF. The CDR3, as DNA: TGTGCCAGTAGTATAGCCACCCTGGGGCAGCTAAATTCACCCCTCCACTTT.

This sequence joins TRBV7-9 and TRBJ2-2; 12 bases fit TRBD2. V was pared by 2 bases and J by 1 base, with 2 bases of the junction left unmatched. Germline V lookup: CDR1 SEHNR, CDR2 FQNEAQ (reference sequence). This CDR3 is 17 amino acids long. For the CDR3, the DNA is TGTGCCAGCAGCTTACTAGCGGGAGGGCGGAACACCGGGGAGCTGTTTTTT. This codes for CASSLLAGGRNTGELFF.

The chain couples TRBV15 to TRBJ1-4, with D possibly matching TRBD1 (6 bases). CDR3 length equals 16 residues. Trimming removed 3 bases at V and 3 bases at J, with 14 bases between. Germline lookup yields CDR1 LNHNV and CDR2 YYDKDF (reference sequence). CDR3 residues: CATSSPGGAANEKLFF. The CDR3 coding sequence is TGTGCCACCAGCAGTCCGGGGGGGGCGGCTAATGAAAAACTGTTTTTT. Combining the CDR3 with reference TRBV15 and TRBJ1-4 gives the whole variable domain DAMVIQNPRYQVTQFGKPVTLSCSQTLNHNVMYWYQQKSSQAPKLLFHYYDKDFNNEADTPDNFQSRRPNTSFCFLDIRSPGLGDTAMYLCATSSPGGAANEKLFFGSGTQLSVL.

The chain employs TRBV2 and TRBJ1-6; unclear D gene. Trimming left V 5 bases short and J 0 bases short, with 17 bases between. The CDR3 has 18 residues. Germline CDR1 reads SNHLY; CDR2 reads FYNNEI. CDR3 region: CASSIQTNLSSYNSPLHF. The DNA of the CDR3 is TGTGCCAGCAGTATACAGACGAACTTGAGCTCCTATAATTCACCCCTCCACTTT.

The V and J genes are TRBV15 and TRBJ2-7; a weak D match, TRBD1 (5 bases). Germline V gene lookup returns CDR1 LNHNV and CDR2 YYDKDF (reference sequence). V dropped 1 base and J dropped 2 bases, with 15 bases sitting between them. The CDR3 has 16 amino acids. CDR3 in amino acids: CATSRVGQAATYEQYF. As DNA, the CDR3 is TGTGCCACCAGCAGAGTGGGGCAGGCCGCTACCTACGAGCAGTACTTC.

The chain employs TRBV5-1 and TRBJ1-2; no firm D call. The germline CDR1 and CDR2 sequences are SGHRS and YFSETQ. With 3 bases removed from V and 4 bases from J, the gap between germline ends came to 13 bases. This CDR3 spans 14 amino acids. The DNA of the CDR3 is TGCGCCAGCAGCTCGGGTACCGGGCCCTATGGCTACACCTTC. Translated: CASSSGTGPYGYTF.

This clone showed up just once. The chain combines TRBV27 with TRBJ2-5, with D tentatively TRBD1 or TRBD2 (5 bases each). The CDR3 runs 14 residues. V was cut by 6 bases and J by 3 bases, with 14 bases left in between. The germline CDR1 and CDR2 sequences are MNHEY and SMNVEV (reference sequence). The CDR3 DNA is TGTGCCAGCAGACGGTCCGGGACGAAAGAGACCCAGTACTTC. It yields the protein CASRRSGTKETQYF.

The sample holds one count of this clone. This sequence joins TRBV13 and TRBJ2-2; D ambiguous. Trimming stripped 1 base from V and 7 bases from J, with 4 bases between. This CDR3 is built from 12 residues. In germline, CDR1 is PRHDT, CDR2 FYEKMQ (reference sequence). This CDR3 is CASSLVVGELFF. The CDR3 DNA is TGTGCCAGCAGCTTAGTAGTCGGGGAGCTGTTTTTT. Full variable domain (missing parts from reference TRBV13 and TRBJ2-2): AAGVIQSPRHLIKEKRETATLKCYPIPRHDTVYWYQQGPGQDPQFLISFYEKMQSDKGSIPDRFSAQQFSDYHSELNMSSLELGDSALYFCASSLVVGELFFGEGSRLTVL.

V gene TRBV7-9 combines with J gene TRBJ2-2; D is undetermined. This CDR3 comprises 13 residues. V was shortened by 2 bases and J by 4 bases, with 5 bases between the two germline ends. The germline V gene has CDR1 SEHNR and CDR2 FQNEAQ (reference sequence). CDR3 bases: TGTGCCAGCAGCTTAAGAGGCACCGGGGAGCTGTTTTTT. Its protein product is CASSLRGTGELFF.

The CDR3 bases are TGTGCCAGTAGTGGATCCGGGACAGTTAATTCACCCCTCCACTTT. This translates into CASSGSGTVNSPLHF. The chain carries TRBV19 and TRBJ1-6, with 7 bases lining up with TRBD1. The CDR3 loop spans 15 amino acids. Losses at the gene ends were 5 bases for V and 6 bases for J; bases not matched to a gene: 7. Germline V lookup: CDR1 LNHDA, CDR2 SQIVND (reference sequence).

The table lists this clone with a count of one. The V gene is TRBV24-1, the J gene TRBJ1-5, with D perhaps TRBD1 (6 bases). Trimming removed 5 bases at V and 3 bases at J, with 13 bases between. CDR3 size: 15 residues. CDR1 is KGHDR, CDR2 SFDVKD, per germline. The CDR3 DNA follows: TGTGCCACCAGTGGCCCCGGGGGCATCAATCAGCCCCAGCATTTT. Protein sequence: CATSGPGGINQPQHF.

The chain couples TRBV7-9 to TRBJ1-3; D not certain. Germline CDR1 SEHNR, CDR2 FQNEAQ (reference sequence). The CDR3 runs to 12 residues. Deletions cut 5 bases from V and 4 bases from J, with 6 bases between. The CDR3 region has the DNA TGTGCCAGCAGCGTGACAGGAAACACCATATATTTT. Encoded protein: CASSVTGNTIYF.

As regards this clone: The sample has other DNA sequences that encode this CDR3 too. The rearrangement uses TRBV19 and TRBJ1-4; maybe TRBD1 (6 bases). Germline V lookup: CDR1 LNHDA, CDR2 SQIVND (reference sequence). CDR3 length equals 13 residues. The V gene lost 5 bases and the J gene lost 8 bases, with 12 bases spanning the gap. The CDR3 DNA sequence: TGTGCCAGTAGTGGCGGGGGCAGAGAAAAACTGTTTTTT. This gives the protein CASSGGGREKLFF.

This chain connects TRBV6-1 to TRBJ2-7, with D maybe TRBD2 (5 bases). The CDR3 is 15 amino acids. The V end was cut by 1 base, the J end by 1 base, with 11 bases between. Germline lookup yields CDR1 MNHNS and CDR2 SASEGT. CDR3 sequence (DNA): TGTGCCAGCAGTGAAGTCGGGGTTCTTTCCTACGAGCAGTACTTC. Its protein is CASSEVGVLSYEQYF.